One T cell receptor beta chain is described in this entry. Its antigen is still unknown. These data belong to a study of cytomegalovirus exposure and HLA in healthy donors. Points from the study as a whole: In an earlier analysis, about 87% or about 30%: the productive usage of most TCR beta V segments. Later analysis associated a missense DCLRE1C variant with TCR beta V- and J-gene trimming. When a later analysis compared HLA-associated TCR beta chains with equally common others, the HLA-associated chains turned out to be more clonally expanded and to have lower generation probabilities.

Primers: 60 Vbeta forward and 13 Jbeta reverse. The assay was immunoSEQ multiplex PCR, and TCRdb's table has in-frame clones only and misses some. This sample has about 130,000 clones, with about 81% found just once. With V trimmed by 4 bases and J by 6 bases, 8 bases remained unmatched. The CDR3 is 15 residues long. Germline CDR1 is SGHRS and CDR2 is YFSETQ. Sequenced: PBMCs. The chain combines TRBV5-1 with TRBJ2-1; TRBD2 aligns across 9 bases. This sequence was found in a woman aged 25 to 45 in good health and CMV-seronegative. CDR3: CASSPAGGPVNEQFF. The CDR3 nucleotides are TGCGCCAGCAGCCCTGCGGGAGGGCCGGTCAATGAGCAGTTCTTC.